This TCR beta chain comes out of a study of shared clonotypes between healthy human individuals. Study-wide background: Three men and a couple of women, aged 18 to 49, were donors.

Study-wide results and caveats: Clonotype sharing among the donors was expected to vary with sequencing depth. The diversity represented, both genetic and in exposure history, was limited by few donors.

Details on this clone: Its antigen is still unknown.

Measured with immunoSEQ multiplex PCR; TCRdb has only the in-frame clones, and not every one. Of 230,000 or so clones listed, approximately 65% were seen once; the top ten hold around 10%. The specimen was memory CD4+ T cells sorted from blood. Described subset: CD45RA-negative fraction. This TCR came from a young man in good health.

CDR3 sequence reads: CASSRSTVNTEAFF. The DNA of the CDR3 is TGTGCCAGCTCACGGTCGACAGTGAACACTGAAGCTTTCTTT. The rearrangement joins TRBV18 to TRBJ1-1, with TRBD1 as a possible D gene (5 bases). V was pared by 4 bases and J by 0 bases, with 9 bases between. From germline, CDR1 is KGHSH and CDR2 LQKENI. The CDR3 sequence is 14 residues long.